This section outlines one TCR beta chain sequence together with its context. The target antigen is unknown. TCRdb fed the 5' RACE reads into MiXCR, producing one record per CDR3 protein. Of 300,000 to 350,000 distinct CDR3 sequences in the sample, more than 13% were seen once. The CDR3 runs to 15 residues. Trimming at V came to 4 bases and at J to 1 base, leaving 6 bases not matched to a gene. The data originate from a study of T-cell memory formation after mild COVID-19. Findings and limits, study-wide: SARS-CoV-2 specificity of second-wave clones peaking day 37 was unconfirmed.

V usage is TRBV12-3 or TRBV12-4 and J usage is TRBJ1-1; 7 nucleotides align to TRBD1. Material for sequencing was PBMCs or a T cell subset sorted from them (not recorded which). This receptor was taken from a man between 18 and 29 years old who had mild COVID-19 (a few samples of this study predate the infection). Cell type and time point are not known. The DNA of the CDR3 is TGTGCCAGCAGTTCGGATAACAGGGGGAACACTGAAGCTTTCTTT. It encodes CASSSDNRGNTEAFF.